The present entry profiles one TCR beta chain with its context. Time point indicated: blood at routine non-recurrence follow-up after resection. These data come from a study of spatial heterogeneity in lung cancer. Using its own MiXCR run on the 5' RACE reads, TCRdb lists one record per CDR3 protein. Among about 94,000 distinct CDR3 sequences listed, roughly a fifth were seen once. Germline assignment: CDR1 SQVTM and CDR2 ANQGSEA. This CDR3 region has 15 residues. The J segment lost 6 bases and the V segment lost 4 bases, leaving 8 bases of the junction unmatched. The sequence derives from a male donor with early-stage non-small cell lung cancer. Here the sequenced sample was PBMCs, taken at follow-up. This chain links TRBV29-1 with TRBJ2-2; the match to TRBD1 covers 10 bases. The chain's CDR3 is CSVGRTGGPPGELFF. CDR3 coding DNA: TGCAGCGTTGGGCGGACAGGGGGACCGCCCGGGGAGCTGTTTTTT.